This TCR beta chain was profiled in a study of shared clonotypes between healthy human individuals. Turning to the study itself: The study used three CD4 naive, three CD4 memory, two CD8 naive and one CD8 memory plate per donor.

The method was immunoSEQ multiplex PCR; TCRdb's version includes in-frame clones alone and lacks a portion of them. The table lists some 2,500,000 clones, 85% to 95% of them singletons. Germline-derived CDR1 and CDR2 are KGHSH and LQKENI. V was clipped by 1 base and J by 7 bases; unmatched bases: 5. The CDR3 has 15 residues. Study results and limitations: Clonotype sharing across four donors was observed for 4% to 6.5% of naive CD4 clonotypes. Rarefaction gave evidence that sorted-subset sequencing remained incomplete despite large depth.

CD45RA-negative memory and CD45RA+ naive subsets were split from the CD4+ cells. A word on this clone: Its antigen is not identified.

The TCR sequence derives from a young man in good health. Some clones in this sample may be carry-over from other donors' samples. The sequenced sample was naive CD4+ T cells from PBMCs. Subset of the sample: CD45RA+ positively selected. This chain links TRBV18 with TRBJ2-1; 9 positions agree with TRBD1. The CDR3 here is CASSPLAGTGNEQFF. As DNA, the CDR3 is TGTGCCAGCTCACCACTCGCCGGGACAGGGAATGAGCAGTTCTTC.